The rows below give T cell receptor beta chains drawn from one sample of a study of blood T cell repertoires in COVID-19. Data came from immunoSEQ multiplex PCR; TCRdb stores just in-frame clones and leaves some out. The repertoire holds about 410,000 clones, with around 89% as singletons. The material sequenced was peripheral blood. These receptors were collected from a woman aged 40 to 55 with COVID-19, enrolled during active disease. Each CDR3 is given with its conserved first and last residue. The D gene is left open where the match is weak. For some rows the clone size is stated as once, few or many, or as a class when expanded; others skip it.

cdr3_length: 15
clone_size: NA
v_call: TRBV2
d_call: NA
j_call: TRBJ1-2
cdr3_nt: TGTGCCAGCAGTGAGAATAGGGGACTCTATTATGGCTACACCTTC
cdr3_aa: CASSENRGLYYGYTF

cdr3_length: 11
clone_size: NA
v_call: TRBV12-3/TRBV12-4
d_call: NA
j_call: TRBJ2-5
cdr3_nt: TGTGCCAGCAGTCAACAAGAGACCCAGTACTTC
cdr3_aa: CASSQQETQYF

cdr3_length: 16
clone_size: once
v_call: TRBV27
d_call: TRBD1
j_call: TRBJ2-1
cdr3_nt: TGTGCCAGCAGTTCCCCCGGGACAGGGGGCATGAATGAGCAGTTCTTC
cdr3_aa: CASSSPGTGGMNEQFF

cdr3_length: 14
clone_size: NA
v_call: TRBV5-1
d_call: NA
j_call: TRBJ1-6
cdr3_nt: TGCGCCAGCAGCTCTGTGCTCCGGGATTCACCCCTCCACTTT
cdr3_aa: CASSSVLRDSPLHF

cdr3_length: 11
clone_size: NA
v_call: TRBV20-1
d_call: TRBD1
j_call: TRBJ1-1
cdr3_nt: TGCAGTGCCAAGGACAGGGTAGGTGCTTTCTTT
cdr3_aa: CSAKDRVGAFF

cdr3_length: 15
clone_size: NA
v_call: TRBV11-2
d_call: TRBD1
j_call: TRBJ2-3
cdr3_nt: TGTGCCAGCAGTCGACAGGGGACCGGCACAGATACGCAGTATTTT
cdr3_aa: CASSRQGTGTDTQYF

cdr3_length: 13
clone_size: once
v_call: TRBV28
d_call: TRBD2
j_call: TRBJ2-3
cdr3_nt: TGTGCCAGCAGTCTCACTTTAGCGGGAGAGCAGTATTTT
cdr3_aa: CASSLTLAGEQYF

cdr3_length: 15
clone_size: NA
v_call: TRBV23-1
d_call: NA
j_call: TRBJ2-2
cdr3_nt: TGCGCCAGCAGTCACGGGATCCCGAACACCGGGGAGCTGTTTTTT
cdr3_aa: CASSHGIPNTGELFF

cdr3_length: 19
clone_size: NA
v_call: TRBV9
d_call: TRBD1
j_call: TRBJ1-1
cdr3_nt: TGTGCCAGCAGCGTAGCTATGCTGACAGGGGAACCAGGGAACACTGAAGCTTTCTTT
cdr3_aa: CASSVAMLTGEPGNTEAFF

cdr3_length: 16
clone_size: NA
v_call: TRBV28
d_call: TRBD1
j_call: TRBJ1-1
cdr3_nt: TGTGCCAGCAGTTCGACAGGGGAAGGGGTCTATACTGAAGCTTTCTTT
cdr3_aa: CASSSTGEGVYTEAFF

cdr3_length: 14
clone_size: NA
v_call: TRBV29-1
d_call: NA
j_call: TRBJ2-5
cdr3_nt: TGCAGCGTTGGGGACACCGGTGGGTCAGAGACCCAGTACTTC
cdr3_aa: CSVGDTGGSETQYF

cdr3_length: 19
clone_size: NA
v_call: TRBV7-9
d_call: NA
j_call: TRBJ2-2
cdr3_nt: TGTGCCAGCAGCTTAAATCTCGGACAAGGTCGTTCGAACACCGGGGAGCTGTTTTTT
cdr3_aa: CASSLNLGQGRSNTGELFF

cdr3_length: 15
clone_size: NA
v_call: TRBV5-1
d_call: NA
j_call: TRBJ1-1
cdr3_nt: TGCGCCAGCAGCTTCCCGACAGGCAGCGACACTGAAGCTTTCTTT
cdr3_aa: CASSFPTGSDTEAFF

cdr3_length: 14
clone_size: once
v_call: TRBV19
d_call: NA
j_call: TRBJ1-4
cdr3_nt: TGTGCCAGTAGTATCCCAAGGAGGACGGGAAAACTGTTTTTT
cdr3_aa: CASSIPRRTGKLFF

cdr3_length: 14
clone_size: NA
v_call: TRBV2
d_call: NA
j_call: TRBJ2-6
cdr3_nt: TGTGCCAGCAGTGGTCTCTCTGGGGCCAACGTCCTGACTTTC
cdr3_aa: CASSGLSGANVLTF

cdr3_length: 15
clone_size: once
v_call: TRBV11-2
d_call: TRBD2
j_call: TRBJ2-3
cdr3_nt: TGTGCCAGCAGCTTAGCCGGGACTAGCACGGATACGCAGTATTTT
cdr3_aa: CASSLAGTSTDTQYF

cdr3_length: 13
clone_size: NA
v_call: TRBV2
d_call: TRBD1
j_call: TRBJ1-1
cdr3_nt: TGTGCCAGCAGTGGGGACAGGGGAACTGAAGCTTTCTTT
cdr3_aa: CASSGDRGTEAFF

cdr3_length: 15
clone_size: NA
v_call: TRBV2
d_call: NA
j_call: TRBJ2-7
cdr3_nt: TGTGCCAGCAGTGAAAGCCGATGGGGGCGAGACGAGCAGTACTTC
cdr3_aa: CASSESRWGRDEQYF

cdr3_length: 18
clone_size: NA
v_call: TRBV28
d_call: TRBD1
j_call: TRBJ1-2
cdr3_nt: TGTGCCAGCAGTACCATAGGGGGACAGGGTTTTGCCAACTATGGCTACACCTTC
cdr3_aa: CASSTIGGQGFANYGYTF

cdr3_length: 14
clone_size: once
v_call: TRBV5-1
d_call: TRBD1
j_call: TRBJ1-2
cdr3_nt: TGCGCCAGCAGCTTATCCGGGACAGGGTCGGGCTACACCTTC
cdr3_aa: CASSLSGTGSGYTF

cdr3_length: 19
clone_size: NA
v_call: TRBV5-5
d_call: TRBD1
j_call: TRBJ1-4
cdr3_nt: TGTGCCAGCAGCTTCCCCGGACAGGTCGTCGGTGTGACTAATGAAAAACTGTTTTTT
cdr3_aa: CASSFPGQVVGVTNEKLFF

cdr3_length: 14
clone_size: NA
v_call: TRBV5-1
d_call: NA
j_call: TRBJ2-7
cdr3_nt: TGCGCCAGCAAAGACACTGGAGGCTACTACGAGCAGTACTTC
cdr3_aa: CASKDTGGYYEQYF

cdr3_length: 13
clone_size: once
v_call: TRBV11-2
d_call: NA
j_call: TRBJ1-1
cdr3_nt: TGTGCCAGCAGCTTAGTGAGCCCCACTGAAGCTTTCTTT
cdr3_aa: CASSLVSPTEAFF

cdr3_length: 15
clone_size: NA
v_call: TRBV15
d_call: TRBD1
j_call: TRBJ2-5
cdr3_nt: TGTGCCACCAGCAGAGATCCTGGACAGGGAGAGACCCAGTACTTC
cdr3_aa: CATSRDPGQGETQYF

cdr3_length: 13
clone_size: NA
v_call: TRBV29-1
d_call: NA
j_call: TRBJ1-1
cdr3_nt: TGCAGCGTTGGACAGGTCACGAACACTGAAGCTTTCTTT
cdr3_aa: CSVGQVTNTEAFF

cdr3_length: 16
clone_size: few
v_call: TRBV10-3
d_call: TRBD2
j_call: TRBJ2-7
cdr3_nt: TGTGCCATCAGTGAGTCTGTGACTAGCGGATACTACGAGCAGTACTTC
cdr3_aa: CAISESVTSGYYEQYF

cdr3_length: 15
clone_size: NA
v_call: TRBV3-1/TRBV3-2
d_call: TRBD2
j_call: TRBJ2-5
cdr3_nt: TGTGCCAGCAGCCCGGGACTAGCGAGTCAAGAGACCCAGTACTTC
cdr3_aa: CASSPGLASQETQYF

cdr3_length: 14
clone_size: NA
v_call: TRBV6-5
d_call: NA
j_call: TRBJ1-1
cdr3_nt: TGTGCCAGCAGGGAGCGCCTGATGAACACTGAAGCTTTCTTT
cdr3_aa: CASRERLMNTEAFF

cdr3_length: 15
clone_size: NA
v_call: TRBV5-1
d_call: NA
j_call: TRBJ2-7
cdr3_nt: TGCGCCAGCAGCCTAGGACATGTCGCCAACTACGAGCAGTACTTC
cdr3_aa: CASSLGHVANYEQYF

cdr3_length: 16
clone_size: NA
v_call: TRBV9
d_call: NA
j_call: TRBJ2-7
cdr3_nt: TGTGCCAGCAGCCCCCATACCGTCGTGGCTCCCTACGAGCAGTACTTC
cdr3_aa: CASSPHTVVAPYEQYF

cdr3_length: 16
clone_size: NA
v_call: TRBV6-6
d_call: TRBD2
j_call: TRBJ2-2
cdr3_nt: TGTGCCAGCAGTAGGTCAGCGGGAGGGGATGCCGGGGAGCTGTTTTTT
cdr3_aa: CASSRSAGGDAGELFF

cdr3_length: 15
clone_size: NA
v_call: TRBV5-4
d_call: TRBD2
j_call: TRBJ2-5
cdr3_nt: TGTGCCAGCAGCTCTGACTTAGCGGGACAAGAGACCCAGTACTTC
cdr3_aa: CASSSDLAGQETQYF

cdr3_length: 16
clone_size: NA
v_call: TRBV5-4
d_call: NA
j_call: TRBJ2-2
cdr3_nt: TGTGCCAGCAGCTTGGCCGTGGGGGCAGGCACCGGGGAGCTGTTTTTT
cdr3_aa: CASSLAVGAGTGELFF

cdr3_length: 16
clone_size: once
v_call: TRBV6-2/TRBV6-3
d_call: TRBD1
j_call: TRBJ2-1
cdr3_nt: TGTGCCAGCAGTTATCCAGGGGGCGCCCCGTCGAATGAGCAGTTCTTC
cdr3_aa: CASSYPGGAPSNEQFF

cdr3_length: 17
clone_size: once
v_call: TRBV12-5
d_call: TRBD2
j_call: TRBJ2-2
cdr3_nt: TGTGCTAGTAGTTGGGGGTTAGCGGGAGCCGAGACCGGGGAGCTGTTTTTT
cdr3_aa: CASSWGLAGAETGELFF

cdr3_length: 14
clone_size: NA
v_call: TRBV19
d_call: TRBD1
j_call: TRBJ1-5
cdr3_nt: TGTGCCAGTACCCGACAGGGCTGGAATCAGCCCCAGCATTTT
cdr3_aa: CASTRQGWNQPQHF

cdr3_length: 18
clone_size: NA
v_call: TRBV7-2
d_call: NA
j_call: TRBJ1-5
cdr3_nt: TGTGCCAGCAGCCTGGAGGGGAAAGGGCCCCATAGCAATCAGCCCCAGCATTTT
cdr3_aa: CASSLEGKGPHSNQPQHF

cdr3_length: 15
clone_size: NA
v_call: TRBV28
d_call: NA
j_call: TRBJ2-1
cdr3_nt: TGTGCCAGCAGTTTACCCAGGGCGTCCTACAATGAGCAGTTCTTC
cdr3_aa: CASSLPRASYNEQFF

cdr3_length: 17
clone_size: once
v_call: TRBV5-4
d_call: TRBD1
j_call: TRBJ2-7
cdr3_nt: TGTGCCAGCAGCTTGGTCCACACAGGGGCCAGCTCCTACGAGCAGTACTTC
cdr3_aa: CASSLVHTGASSYEQYF

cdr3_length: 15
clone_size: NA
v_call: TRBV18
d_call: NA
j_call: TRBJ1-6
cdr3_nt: TGTGCCAGCTCATCCCAGGGCGGCTATAATTCACCCCTCCACTTT
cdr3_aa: CASSSQGGYNSPLHF

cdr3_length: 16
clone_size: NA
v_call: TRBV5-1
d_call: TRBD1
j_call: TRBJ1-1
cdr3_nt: TGCGCCAGCAGCTTAGGGTACAGGGGGGCGAACACTGAAGCTTTCTTT
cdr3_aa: CASSLGYRGANTEAFF

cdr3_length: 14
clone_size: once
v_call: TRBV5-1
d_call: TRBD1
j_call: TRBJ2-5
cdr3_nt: TGCGCCAGCAGCAGGTCGGACAGGGTAGAGACCCAGTACTTC
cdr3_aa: CASSRSDRVETQYF

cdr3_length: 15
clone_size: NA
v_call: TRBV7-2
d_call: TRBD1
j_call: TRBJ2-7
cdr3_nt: TGTGCCAGCAGCCCTCGGCAGGGGGCCCCCTACGAGCAGTACTTC
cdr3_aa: CASSPRQGAPYEQYF

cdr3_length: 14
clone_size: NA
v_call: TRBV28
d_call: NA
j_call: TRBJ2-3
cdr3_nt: TGTGCCAGCAGTTTAGGGCAGTTCACAGATACGCAGTATTTT
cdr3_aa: CASSLGQFTDTQYF

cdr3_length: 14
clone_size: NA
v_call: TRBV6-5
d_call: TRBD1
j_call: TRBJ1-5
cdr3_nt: TGTGCCAGCAGATTGGGACAGCAAAATCAGCCCCAGCATTTT
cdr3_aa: CASRLGQQNQPQHF

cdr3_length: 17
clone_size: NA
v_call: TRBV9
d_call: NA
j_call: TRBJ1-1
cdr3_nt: TGTGCCAGCAGCGTAGGCCTACAGGGTCTTGGGGACACTGAAGCTTTCTTT
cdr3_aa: CASSVGLQGLGDTEAFF

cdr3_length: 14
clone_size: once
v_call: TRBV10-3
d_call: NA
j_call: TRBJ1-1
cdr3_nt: TGTGCCATCAGAACGAGGGGACAGAACACTGAAGCTTTCTTT
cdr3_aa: CAIRTRGQNTEAFF

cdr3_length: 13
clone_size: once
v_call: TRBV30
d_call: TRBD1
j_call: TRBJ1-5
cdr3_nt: TGTGCCTGTTGGACAGGGCGTAATCAGCCCCAGCATTTT
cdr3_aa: CACWTGRNQPQHF

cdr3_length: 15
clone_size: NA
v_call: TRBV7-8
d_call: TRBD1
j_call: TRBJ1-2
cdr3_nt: TGTGCCAGCAGCTTAAGGCCAGGGGGAAACTATGGCTACACCTTC
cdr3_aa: CASSLRPGGNYGYTF

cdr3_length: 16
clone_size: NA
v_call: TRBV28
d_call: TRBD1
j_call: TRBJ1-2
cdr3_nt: TGTGCCAGCATCGATGTAGGACAGGGCGCTAACTATGGCTACACCTTC
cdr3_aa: CASIDVGQGANYGYTF

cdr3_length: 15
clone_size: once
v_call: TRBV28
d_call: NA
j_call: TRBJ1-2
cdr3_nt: TGTGCCAGCAGTTTCCTAGACAGGACCAAGTATGGCTACACCTTC
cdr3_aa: CASSFLDRTKYGYTF

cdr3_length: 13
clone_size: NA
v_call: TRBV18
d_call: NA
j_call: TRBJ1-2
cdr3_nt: TGTGCCAGCTCAGCATTGGCAGACTATGGCTACACCTTC
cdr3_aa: CASSALADYGYTF

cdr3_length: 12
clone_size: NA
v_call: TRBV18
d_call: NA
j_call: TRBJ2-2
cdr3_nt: TGTGCCAGCTCACCATCGGCCGGGGAGCTGTTTTTT
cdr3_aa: CASSPSAGELFF

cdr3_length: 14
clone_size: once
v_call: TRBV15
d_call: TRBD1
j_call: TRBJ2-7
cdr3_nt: TGTGCCACCAGCCGGCGGACAGGTTTCTACGAGCAGTACTTC
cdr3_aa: CATSRRTGFYEQYF